This T cell receptor beta chain was profiled in a study of blood T cell repertoires in COVID-19. Study in general: There were acute and convalescent COVID-19 samples, and they came from the United States, Italy and Spain. PBMCs, B-cell-depleted T cells, or T cells were the source of the cDNA or gDNA that made up the material.

CDR1 is LNHNV, CDR2 YYDKDF, per germline (reference sequence). J lost 6 bases, V lost 0 bases, and 5 bases had no gene match. The CDR3 is 14 amino acids. Assay: immunoSEQ multiplex PCR; the TCRdb copy retains only in-frame clones and omits some. There are about 480,000 clones in the sample; roughly 90% occur only once, and around 4.4% lies in the top ten. Source material: peripheral blood. The J gene is TRBJ2-7, the V gene TRBV15; 7 positions agree with TRBD1. This receptor was taken from a woman in her 30s with acute or convalescent COVID-19. CDR3 in amino acids: CATSRDQTGREQYF. Written as DNA, the CDR3 is TGTGCCACCAGCAGAGACCAGACAGGGCGCGAGCAGTACTTC.